This T cell receptor (beta chain) comes out of a study of cytomegalovirus exposure and HLA in healthy donors. At the level of the study: Of the donors genotyped, approximately 430 in all, about 76% fell in the Caucasian-associated ancestry cluster. Study-level points and caveats: Several top significant clusters appeared, in a later analysis, to be linked to common viral pathogens. The classifier reportedly diagnosed cytomegalovirus status with high specificity and sensitivity.

This CDR3 is built from 16 residues. CDR1 and CDR2 from the germline V gene are LGHNA and YSLEER. V was clipped by 1 base and J by 5 bases; unmatched bases: 10. Both 60 Vbeta primers and 13 Jbeta primers went into the PCR. Sequencing was performed with immunoSEQ multiplex PCR; in TCRdb, only in-frame clones are kept and a portion is missing. The sample includes around 150,000 clones, around 73% seen only once; the top ten take around 1.4%. In regard to this clone: What it binds is unknown.

The receptor comes from a male donor in good health and CMV-seronegative. The genes are TRBV4-3 and TRBJ2-5; 7 bases map to TRBD1. Sequencing was done on a sample of PBMCs. CDR3 sequence: CASSQVWPGGLETQYF. The CDR3, as DNA: TGCGCCAGCAGCCAAGTTTGGCCAGGGGGTCTGGAGACCCAGTACTTC.